One T cell receptor (beta chain) is described in this entry. Trimming removed 0 bases at V and 5 bases at J, with 10 bases between. The length of the CDR3 is 15 residues. Germline loops: CDR1 SGHVS, CDR2 FQNEAQ. The data originate from a study of cytotoxic CD8 clonotypes in ibrutinib-treated CLL. Assay: immunoSEQ multiplex PCR; the TCRdb copy retains only in-frame clones and omits some. The sample includes tens of thousands of clones, 86% of them seen just once. The chain uses TRBV7-8 and TRBJ2-2; D is possibly TRBD2 (6 bases). The receptor was isolated from a human donor with chronic lymphocytic leukemia. The sequencing here drew on PBMCs, taken before ibrutinib treatment. This chain's CDR3 is CASSLATSLTGELFF. DNA of the CDR3: TGTGCCAGCAGCTTAGCAACTAGCTTAACCGGGGAGCTGTTTTTT.